This is a list of T cell receptor beta chains from one sample in a study of T cells in Graves' hyperthyroidism and ophthalmopathy. MiXCR was run by TCRdb on the multiplex PCR reads, yielding one entry per CDR3 protein. The table includes around 380,000 distinct CDR3 sequences, 13% detected once. The sequenced sample was blood. Receptors originate from a man under 40 with Graves' hyperthyroidism that later progressed to Graves' ophthalmopathy. CDR3s include the opening cysteine and the closing phenylalanine or tryptophan. The D gene is left open where the match is weak. Size tells how often a clone was seen (once, few, many) or the class of an expanded clone, and some rows leave it out.

d_gene,v_gene,abundance,j_gene,CDR3aa,CDR3nt
TRBD1,TRBV2,few,TRBJ2-2,CASRFRDRADGELFF,TGTGCCAGCAGGTTTCGGGACAGGGCCGACGGGGAGCTGTTTTTT
TRBD1,TRBV2,few,TRBJ1-5,CASNRGLNQPQHF,TGTGCCAGCAACAGGGGGCTAAATCAGCCCCAGCATTTT
.,TRBV12-3/TRBV12-4,many,TRBJ1-1,CASSSRERTEAFF,TGTGCCAGCAGTTCGAGGGAGCGCACTGAAGCTTTCTTT
TRBD1,TRBV12-3/TRBV12-4,many,TRBJ2-2,CASIGDSNTGELFF,TGTGCCAGCATTGGGGACAGCAACACCGGGGAGCTGTTTTTT
.,TRBV19,few,TRBJ1-5,CASSKSDGNNQPQHF,TGTGCCAGTAGCAAATCGGACGGAAACAATCAGCCCCAGCATTTT
.,TRBV30,few,TRBJ2-7,CAWSGQYYEQYF,TGTGCCTGGAGTGGGCAGTACTACGAGCAGTACTTC
.,TRBV12-3/TRBV12-4,many,TRBJ2-1,CASSRSDGYNEQFF,TGTGCCAGCAGTCGATCCGACGGATACAATGAGCAGTTCTTC
.,TRBV20-1,.,TRBJ1-4,CSARDGRGRGKLFF,TGCAGTGCTAGAGATGGTAGGGGGAGGGGAAAACTGTTTTTT
TRBD1,TRBV11-2,many,TRBJ1-4,CASSPATGAKLFF,TGTGCCAGCAGCCCCGCCACAGGGGCCAAACTGTTTTTT
.,TRBV27,many,TRBJ1-2,CASSPTGANYGYTF,TGTGCCAGCAGTCCGACAGGAGCTAACTATGGCTACACCTTC
.,TRBV28,many,TRBJ1-1,CACSMNTEAFF,TGTGCGTGCTCCATGAACACTGAAGCTTTCTTT
.,TRBV2,.,TRBJ2-2,CASSDGTGTLSTGELFF,TGTGCCAGCAGTGATGGCACCGGGACCTTGAGCACCGGGGAGCTGTTTTTT
.,TRBV28,many,TRBJ1-2,CASTPTDGYGYTF,TGTGCCAGCACCCCGACAGATGGCTATGGCTACACCTTC
.,TRBV11-3,many,TRBJ1-4,CASSLDLGEGDEKLFF,TGTGCCAGCAGCTTAGATCTCGGGGAAGGGGATGAAAAACTGTTTTTT
TRBD1,TRBV7-8,many,TRBJ2-7,CASSGDRSYEQYF,TGTGCCAGCAGCGGGGACAGATCCTACGAGCAGTACTTC
.,TRBV7-9,many,TRBJ1-2,CASSRTGDGYTF,TGTGCCAGCAGCCGTACAGGCGACGGCTACACCTTC
.,TRBV14,few,TRBJ2-1,CASSQVARGNEQFF,TGTGCCAGCAGCCAAGTAGCACGAGGGAATGAGCAGTTCTTC
TRBD2,TRBV18,.,TRBJ2-3,CASSPRLAGGRTDTQYF,TGTGCCAGCTCACCCCGACTAGCGGGGGGGCGGACAGATACGCAGTATTTT
.,TRBV29-1,many,TRBJ1-2,CSVGGFVYGYTF,TGCAGCGTTGGAGGGTTCGTCTATGGCTACACCTTC
.,TRBV7-6,few,TRBJ2-2,CASSFNGGPGELSF,TGTGCCAGCAGCTTCAACGGGGGCCCCGGGGAGCTGTCTTTT
.,TRBV27,once,TRBJ2-2,CASSLSWHSLNTGELFF,TGTGCCAGCAGTTTAAGTTGGCACTCCTTGAACACCGGGGAGCTGTTTTTT
TRBD1,TRBV27,many,TRBJ1-4,CASSWRQGSEKLFF,TGTGCCAGCAGTTGGCGACAGGGTAGTGAAAAACTGTTTTTT
TRBD1,TRBV12-3/TRBV12-4,many,TRBJ1-6,CASSIQGANSPLHF,TGTGCCAGCAGCATACAGGGGGCAAATTCACCCCTCCACTTT
TRBD1,TRBV20-1,few,TRBJ1-5,CSAWTGGISNQPQHF,TGCAGTGCTTGGACAGGGGGTATCAGCAATCAGCCCCAGCATTTT
.,TRBV9,many,TRBJ1-5,CASSDGYSNQPQHF,TGTGCCAGCAGCGACGGTTATAGCAATCAGCCCCAGCATTTT